This T cell receptor (beta chain) derives from a study of cytomegalovirus exposure and HLA in healthy donors. Germline CDR1 is LNHDA and CDR2 is SQIVND (reference sequence). Trimming removed 3 bases from V and 4 bases from J; junction bases left unmatched: 9. The CDR3 covers 15 residues. Broader study findings: Most observed TCR sequences were rare, whereas some public TCRs were detected in many donors.

To note about this clone: Its target is unknown.

This table comes from immunoSEQ multiplex PCR, and its TCRdb copy is limited to in-frame clones, with some not included. Seen here are over 250,000 clones, around 85% observed once, and the top ten hold over 0.95%. This rearrangement joins TRBV19 to TRBJ2-7, with 7 bases fitting TRBD1. The source material was PBMCs. The source of this sequence is a young woman in good health and CMV-seronegative. The CDR3 coding sequence is TGTGCCAGTAGTATGAGGGGAGACAGGGCTTACGAGCAGTACTTC. It yields the protein CASSMRGDRAYEQYF.